This T cell receptor (beta chain) was profiled in a study of Ad26.COV2.S vaccination and SARS-CoV-2 variants. Assay used: immunoSEQ multiplex PCR; TCRdb lists only in-frame clones, some missing. The sample has 200,000 to 250,000 clones; 85% to 90% are singletons. The V gene lost 6 bases and the J gene lost 1 base, with 11 bases spanning the gap. Germline assignment: CDR1 SGHTA and CDR2 FQGNSA. This CDR3 contains 14 residues. Treatment in this sample: about 20 received Ad26.COV2.S at low or high dose, single or two shots; roughly five received placebo; per-sample allocation not given. After the first vaccine or placebo injection, samples were drawn on day 63.

This clonotype was obtained from a person between 18 and 65 years old who received the Ad26.COV2.S COVID-19 vaccine or a placebo. The chain recombines TRBV7-2 with TRBJ2-3; D uncertain. The sample in question was peripheral blood, obtained in a trial of Ad26.COV2.S vaccine versus placebo. CDR3 residues: CASRAWIGTDTQYF. As DNA, the CDR3 is TGTGCCAGCAGGGCCTGGATTGGCACAGATACGCAGTATTTT. The whole variable domain, filled in from reference TRBV7-2 and TRBJ2-3, reads GAGVSQSPSNKVTEKGKDVELRCDPISGHTALYWYRQSLGQGLEFLIYFQGNSAPDKSGLPSDRFSAERTGGSVSTLTIQRTQQEDSAVYLCASRAWIGTDTQYFGPGTRLTVL.